Below, one T cell receptor (beta chain) is given with its context. Its cognate antigen has yet to be identified. No quality values exist for individual bases; no much larger clone is one base distant. Other nucleotide sequences from this sample produce the same CDR3. This sample is drawn from a study of graft-versus-host responses after intestinal transplantation (dated by TCRdb to the early 2020s). Regarding the research as a whole: The transplants that recipients got were multivisceral, liver-intestinal, or isolated intestinal. Every recipient was given anti-thymocyte globulin induction, followed by about 3 years of maintenance tacrolimus and steroids. A cohort of roughly 25 intestinal transplant recipients, including one retransplant, was enrolled, and a few patients lacking pretransplant specimens were excluded. Rather than going through the commercial service, samples from a few later patients were sequenced in-house on an Illumina MiSeq and processed with MiXCR. Donor T cell macrochimerism was defined as a peak of at least 4% donor T cells among recipient peripheral blood mononuclear cells. To identify alloreactive clones, pre-transplant mixed lymphocyte reaction products were sequenced and then compared with unstimulated pre-transplant donor and recipient T cells. Bulk TCR-beta CDR3 sequencing was used to track graft-versus-host and host-versus-graft alloreactive T cell clones in the graft, circulation and bone marrow after intestinal transplantation. Overall study results and their limits: Patients with donor T cell macrochimerism had high GvH to HvG T cell clonal ratios in their allografts. Conclusions were limited by the relatively low number and heterogeneity of intestinal transplant patients. GvH clones were detected in recipient bone marrow, and some of these GvH clones were observed earlier in ileal mucosa or blood, consistent with an intestinal mucosal origin. Early after transplant, declines in HvG clones were associated with peak levels of circulating GvH clones.

In the paper's terms, the time point label means: cells obtained before transplantation from donor or recipient. CD3+CD4+ and CD3+CD8+ populations were FACS-sorted from unstimulated pre-transplant donor and recipient cells taken from spleen or lymph nodes. The CDR3, from cysteine to phenylalanine, totals 13 residues. The CDR3 DNA has 39 bases and is translated from base 1. CDR1 and CDR2 are drawn from the germline V gene: WSHSY, SAAADI. Relative to germline, V is missing 2 bases and J is missing 2 bases, with 0 bases of the junction outside any gene match. The library was built by means of the immunoSEQ multiplex PCR assay. For most patients, genomic DNA was isolated using the Qiagen DNeasy Blood and Tissue Kit and was shipped frozen to Adaptive Biotechnologies for TCR sequencing. For most patients, genomic DNA was subjected to high-throughput TCR-beta CDR3 sequencing by Adaptive Biotechnologies. The original methods were these. Adaptive's ImmunoSEQ software was the source of the TCR sequencing data for 15 to 20 patients, while a few other patients were processed with MiXCR and VDJtools. To correct CD4 versus CD8 sorting errors, sequences present in both subsets at a frequency ratio below 5:1 were removed. CDR3 nucleotide sequences shared between donor and recipient were removed because their origin could not be assigned. At least 2-fold expansion over unstimulated cells and a minimum CFSE-low frequency of 0.002% (template counts) or 0.001% (read counts) were required for clones to be classified as alloreactive. Clones detected in sequenced pre-transplant spleen, lymph node, or MLR CFSE-low populations of the donor or recipient were defined as mappable. Cumulative frequency of alloreactive clones was calculated as a percentage of all sequences weighted by copy number. TCRdb carries this immuneACCESS record with in-frame sequences only. Its versions omit some clonotypes, under half of them owing to an unresolved V gene in the studies checked, with the rest unexplained. V and J calls and clone size are copied from that table; D and trimming were computed from the DNA. The sample records around 90,000 clones, 85% to 95% of which are singletons. The ten biggest clones cover approximately 0.5% of the sample.

The sequence is built from TRBV10-2 and TRBJ2-7; TRBD1 agrees with 7 junctional bases. The sequence derives from a human donor who received an intestinal transplant. Source: unstimulated CD8+ T cells sorted from spleen or lymph node cells, taken before intestinal transplant. The nucleotides are TGCGCCAGCAGTGAGGGGACAGCCTACGAGCAGTACTTC. Translation gives CASSEGTAYEQYF.